The T cell receptor (beta chain) under discussion was sequenced for a study of shared clonotypes between healthy human individuals. Study-wide findings and caveats: The study found approximately 5% of naive CD4 clonotypes shared across a handful of donors.

Turning to this clone: What it binds is unknown.

Cells designated naive CD8 were CD45RO-negative and were positively selected for CCR7, with terminally differentiated effector memory CD45RA+ cells excluded. Using immunoSEQ multiplex PCR, the repertoire was profiled, and TCRdb retains in-frame clones only, with some absent. Of around 2.1 million clones in the sample, about 93% were seen once. Germline assignment: CDR1 MNHEY and CDR2 SMNVEV (reference sequence). The CDR3 is made up of 14 amino acids. The V end was cut by 4 bases, the J end by 4 bases, with 14 bases between. Sequenced: naive CD8+ T cells from PBMCs. J is TRBJ2-7 and V is TRBV27, with a weak D call TRBD1 (6 bases). This sequence was found in a man aged 18-30 years in good health. Some clones in this sample may be carry-over from other donors' samples. This CDR3 is CASSSPGRGYEQYF. CDR3 nucleotide sequence: TGTGCCAGCAGTTCCCCGGGCAGGGGTTACGAGCAGTACTTC.